Each of the 9 T cell receptor beta chains below was sequenced from the same sample in a study of blood T cell repertoires in COVID-19 (dated by TCRdb to about 2020). To prepare the library, the immunoSEQ multiplex PCR assay was applied. TCRdb provides this immuneACCESS table in a form limited to in-frame rearrangements. Some clones are lacking; in checked studies, under half of them reflect an unresolved V gene, and why the rest are absent is not known. The sample data list around 400,000 clones, and about 89% of these were observed just once. Around 0.94% of the sample belongs to the ten largest clones. Material for sequencing was PBMCs or T cells enriched from blood (not recorded which). All receptors come from a middle-aged woman who had been exposed to COVID-19.

V is TRBV5-4 and J is TRBJ2-2, with TRBD1 as a possible D gene (5 bases). CDR1 and CDR2 from the germline V gene are SGHNT and YYREEE (reference sequence). This CDR3 has 16 amino acids. The ends were cut back, 4 bases at V and 1 base at J, with 14 bases in the middle. CDR3 sequence: CASSTRQKLNTGELFF. CDR3 coding DNA: TGTGCCAGCAGCACCCGACAGAAGCTGAACACCGGGGAGCTGTTTTTT.

This chain joins TRBV19 and TRBJ1-5; D gene uncertain. The CDR3 extends over 14 amino acids. The V end lost 6 bases, the J end lost 3 bases, and 12 bases lay between the germline ends. Per germline, CDR1 LNHDA and CDR2 SQIVND (reference sequence). The chain's CDR3 is CASREQMINQPQHF. The CDR3 nucleotides are TGTGCCAGTAGAGAACAAATGATCAATCAGCCCCAGCATTTT.

The V call is TRBV28, the J call TRBJ1-5, with D perhaps matching TRBD1 (6 bases). Germline V gives CDR1 MDHEN, CDR2 SYDVKM. V lost 7 bases to trimming and J lost 0 bases, with 19 bases between them. The CDR3 totals 17 residues. In nucleotides, the CDR3 is TGTGCCAGCATTAAATCGGGGGGCGCCCATAGCAATCAGCCCCAGCATTTT. Translation: CASIKSGGAHSNQPQHF.

This clone was seen only a few times. The chain couples TRBV11-3 to TRBJ1-2; no clear D gene. The germline V gene has CDR1 SGHNT and CDR2 YENEEA. The length of the CDR3 is 15 residues. V dropped 4 bases and J dropped 2 bases, with 14 bases sitting between them. The chain's CDR3 is CASSSRLSSNYGYTF. CDR3 nucleotide sequence: TGTGCCAGCAGCTCTCGTCTTAGCTCCAACTATGGCTACACCTTC.

The genes are TRBV4-3 and TRBJ2-4, with 7 bases lining up with TRBD2. Germline CDR1 reads LGHNA; CDR2 reads YSLEER. Trimming removed 2 bases from V and 8 bases from J; junction bases left unmatched: 6. The CDR3 is 14 amino acids. The CDR3 DNA reads as TGCGCCAGCAGCCAACGGGAGGTGGGGGACATTCAGTACTTC. Translated: CASSQREVGDIQYF.

The V gene is TRBV7-2, the J gene TRBJ1-2, with TRBD1 identical over 8 bases. CDR3 length: 14 amino acids. CDR1 is SGHTA, CDR2 FQGNSA, per germline. The J segment lost 2 bases and the V segment lost 5 bases, leaving 4 bases of the junction unmatched. The CDR3: CASSRTGRNYGYTF. The CDR3 DNA reads TGTGCCAGCAGCCGGACAGGGAGGAACTATGGCTACACCTTC.

This chain connects TRBV21-1 to TRBJ1-2; the D call TRBD1 from the table was never checked on the DNA. TRBV21-1 is given as a pseudogene. The CDR3 sequence is 14 residues long. The CDR3: CASIPGTGICGYTF. The DNA of the CDR3 is TGTGCCAGCATCCCCGGGACAGGGATTTGCGGCTACACCTTC.

V and J are TRBV24-1 and TRBJ2-5; the D is unclear. Trimming removed 5 bases at V and 4 bases at J, with 16 bases between. The CDR3 runs to 15 residues. The V gene's germline CDR1 is KGHDR and CDR2 SFDVKD. CDR3 loop: CATSARDTYLETQYF. CDR3 sequence (DNA): TGTGCCACCAGTGCCCGAGACACATACCTAGAGACCCAGTACTTC.

This clone was seen just once. This chain uses TRBV24-1 with TRBJ1-5; D possibly corresponds to TRBD1 (5 bases). CDR3 length equals 13 residues. Trimming removed 5 bases at V and 2 bases at J, with 6 bases between. Germline CDR1 and CDR2: KGHDR and SFDVKD. DNA for the CDR3: TGTGCCACCAGTGTACAGGGCAATCAGCCCCAGCATTTT. It encodes CATSVQGNQPQHF.